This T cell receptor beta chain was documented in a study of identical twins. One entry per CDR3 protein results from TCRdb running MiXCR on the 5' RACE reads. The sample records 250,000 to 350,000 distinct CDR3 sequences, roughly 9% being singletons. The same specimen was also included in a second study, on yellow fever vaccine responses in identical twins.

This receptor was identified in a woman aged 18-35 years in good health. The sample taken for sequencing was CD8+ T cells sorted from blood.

The CDR3 here is CSVAGKTGVNTGELFF. CDR3 sequence (DNA): TGCAGCGTTGCGGGAAAGACAGGGGTGAACACCGGGGAGCTGTTTTTT. This chain links TRBV29-1 with TRBJ2-2; TRBD1 matches at 8 bases. The J segment lost 1 base and the V segment lost 4 bases, leaving 8 bases of the junction unmatched. CDR1 SQVTM and CDR2 ANQGSEA come from the germline V gene. The CDR3 length is 16 residues.